This T cell receptor beta chain is from a study of T cell repertoires in cytomegalovirus infection. TCRdb itself ran the reads through MiXCR, one entry per CDR3 protein. The data hold under 350,000 distinct CDR3 sequences, with roughly a fifth observed a single time. This clonotype was detected a few times. Its specificity is not known. CDR3 length: 13 residues. The V gene lost 2 bases and the J gene lost 5 bases, with 9 bases spanning the gap. In germline, CDR1 is MNHEY, CDR2 SMNVEV (reference sequence). Source: cultured PBMCs, taken from culture after CMV antigen stimulation. The rearrangement joins TRBV27 to TRBJ2-5; D may be TRBD2 (5 bases). The TCR originated in a human donor in good health (CMV status not recorded). Some clones in this sample may be carry-over from other donors' samples. The CDR3 sequence is CASSLRGPETQYF. CDR3 DNA: TGTGCCAGCAGTTTAAGAGGGCCCGAGACCCAGTACTTC.